The next 28 T cell receptor beta chains were all read from a single sample in a study of T cells in tumors after PD-1 blockade. The repertoire was sequenced with immunoSEQ multiplex PCR; TCRdb's copy has only in-frame clones and lacks some. This table has around 60,000 clones, over 75% appearing once. This material consisted of PBMCs, taken before anti-PD-1 treatment. The receptors shown here come from a human donor with basal cell carcinoma.

The gene calls are TRBV5-6 and TRBJ2-5; 7 bases agree with TRBD1. This CDR3 has 13 amino acids. V gave up 4 bases and J gave up 5 bases; unmatched junction bases: 5. The germline V gene has CDR1 SGHDT and CDR2 YYEEEE. The CDR3 region is CASSQDRRETQYF. CDR3 DNA: TGTGCCAGCAGCCAGGACAGGAGGGAGACCCAGTACTTC. Variable domain in full (rest from reference TRBV5-6 and TRBJ2-5): DAGVTQSPTHLIKTRGQQVTLRCSPKSGHDTVSWYQQALGQGPQFIFQYYEEEERQRGNFPDRFSGHQFPNYSSELNVNALLLGDSALYLCASSQDRRETQYFGPGTRLLVL.

The rearrangement uses TRBV19 and TRBJ1-2; D gene ambiguous. The CDR3 length is 13 residues. Germline V gives CDR1 LNHDA, CDR2 SQIVND (reference sequence). Trimming shortened V by 5 bases and J by 2 bases, and 9 bases separated the two germline ends. This CDR3 reads CASSRARNYGYTF. The CDR3 nucleotides are TGTGCCAGTAGTCGGGCCAGAAACTATGGCTACACCTTC.

The V gene is TRBV30, the J gene TRBJ2-7, with D possibly TRBD2 on 7 matching bases. From germline, CDR1 is GTSNPN and CDR2 SVGIG (reference sequence). There are 15 residues in the CDR3. With 1 base removed from V and 2 bases from J, the gap between germline ends came to 15 bases. The CDR3 loop is CAWSEAGAPPYEQYF. The CDR3 DNA is TGTGCCTGGAGTGAGGCGGGGGCCCCCCCCTACGAGCAGTACTTC.

This clone has a handful of counts. The V call is TRBV5-1, the J call TRBJ2-2; maybe TRBD2 (5 bases). The V and J ends lost 1 base and 6 bases respectively, with 13 bases between them. From germline, CDR1 is SGHRS and CDR2 YFSETQ. The CDR3 loop spans 15 amino acids. The CDR3 here is CASSLTGLAAGELFF. In DNA, the CDR3 is TGCGCCAGCAGCTTGACTGGGCTAGCTGCCGGGGAGCTGTTTTTT.

The chain links TRBV19 to TRBJ2-5; TRBD1 agrees at 7 bases. Germline V gives CDR1 LNHDA, CDR2 SQIVND (reference sequence). This CDR3 is built from 15 residues. The V segment lost 1 base and the J segment 5 bases; nucleotides outside the gene matches: 7. The CDR3 DNA reads TGTGCCAGTAGTATAGCCACCGGCAGGGGGGAGACCCAGTACTTC. Translated: CASSIATGRGETQYF.

V usage is TRBV9 and J usage is TRBJ2-5, with 10 bases that match TRBD1. In germline, CDR1 is SGDLS, CDR2 YYNGEE. The CDR3 length is 19 residues. J gave up 0 bases and V 0 bases, and 11 bases lay outside the gene matches. The CDR3 loop reads CASSVVFWDRGENQETQYF. CDR3 in DNA: TGTGCCAGCAGCGTAGTTTTTTGGGACAGGGGAGAAAACCAAGAGACCCAGTACTTC.

The chain recombines TRBV3-1 (or the pseudogene TRBV3-2) with TRBJ2-7; 8 bases agree with TRBD1. The junction had 9 bases not matched to a gene; V was cut back by 4 bases and J by 1 base. The germline gives CDR1 LGHDT, CDR2 YNNKEL (reference sequence). The CDR3 spans 16 residues. This chain's CDR3 is CASSPLLRQGSYEQYF. In DNA form, the CDR3 reads TGTGCCAGCAGCCCCCTCTTGAGACAGGGGTCCTACGAGCAGTACTTC.

This rearrangement joins TRBV27 to TRBJ2-7, with D possibly matching TRBD2 (6 bases). The V gene's germline CDR1 is MNHEY and CDR2 SMNVEV (reference sequence). Trimming left V 5 bases short and J 1 base short, with 15 bases between. The CDR3 sequence is 15 residues long. The CDR3 coding sequence is TGTGCCAGCAGTCCGGAGAGCGGGTATTCCTACGAGCAGTACTTC. This translates into CASSPESGYSYEQYF.

This clone has a single count. The chain combines TRBV7-6 with TRBJ2-5, with TRBD2 identical over 10 bases. The CDR3 sequence is 16 residues long. The V segment lost 1 base and the J segment 2 bases; nucleotides outside the gene matches: 4. The germline V gene has CDR1 SGHVS and CDR2 FNYEAQ. CDR3 bases: TGTGCCAGCAGCTTAGTTCCAGCGGGGGGGCAAGAGACCCAGTACTTC. It encodes CASSLVPAGGQETQYF.

The chain has TRBV18 and TRBJ1-2; D remains unclear. Germline CDR1 reads KGHSH; CDR2 reads LQKENI. The CDR3 is 13 amino acids. Trimming pared 2 bases from V and 8 bases from J, leaving 12 bases between. CDR3 coding DNA: TGTGCCAGCTCACCATCAACCCTTGGCGGCTACACCTTC. Its protein is CASSPSTLGGYTF.

The chain carries TRBV6-1 and TRBJ2-1; 9 nucleotides align to TRBD2. The CDR3 runs to 15 residues. Germline V CDR1 and CDR2: MNHNS, SASEGT. J gave up 4 bases and V 1 base, and 2 bases lay outside the gene matches. The DNA for the CDR3 is TGTGCCAGCAGTGAAGAAGCGGGGGGTTACAATGAGCAGTTCTTC. Its protein is CASSEEAGGYNEQFF.

The gene calls are TRBV5-1 and TRBJ2-7, with unresolved D. Germline V lookup: CDR1 SGHRS, CDR2 YFSETQ. Trimming removed 7 bases at V and 2 bases at J, with 19 bases between. The CDR3 is 15 residues long. The CDR3 spells CASGDGTGGAYEQYF. In nucleotides, the CDR3 is TGCGCCAGCGGGGATGGAACGGGTGGGGCCTACGAGCAGTACTTC.

This CDR3 reads CASSLGGRYSGNTIYF. For the CDR3, the DNA is TGTGCCAGCAGCCTTGGGGGACGTTACTCTGGAAACACCATATATTTT. This chain joins TRBV7-2 and TRBJ1-3, with D possibly TRBD1 on 5 matching bases. Germline values: CDR1 SGHTA, CDR2 FQGNSA. V lost 5 bases and J 0 bases, leaving 14 bases between the germline ends. The CDR3 extends over 16 amino acids.

The chain has TRBV5-1 and TRBJ2-2; no reliable D call. There are 17 residues in the CDR3. CDR1 and CDR2 from the germline V gene are SGHRS and YFSETQ. V lost 4 bases and J 0 bases, leaving 16 bases between the germline ends. CDR3 region: CASSTVQGMPNTGELFF. CDR3 bases: TGCGCCAGCAGCACGGTTCAAGGGATGCCGAACACCGGGGAGCTGTTTTTT.

The chain uses TRBV18 and TRBJ1-1, with D hard to call. CDR1 is KGHSH, CDR2 LQKENI, per germline. This CDR3 is built from 13 residues. Deletions cut 3 bases from V and 4 bases from J, with 9 bases between. CDR3 coding DNA: TGTGCCAGCTCACCGACCATTCTCACTGAAGCTTTCTTT. Translating it yields CASSPTILTEAFF.

CDR3 DNA sequence: TGTGCCAGTAGAGCGGAGAGCTCCTATAATTCACCCCTCCACTTT. Amino acid sequence: CASRAESSYNSPLHF. The rearrangement joins TRBV19 to TRBJ1-6; no reliable D call. Trimming removed 6 bases at V and 0 bases at J, with 9 bases between. The CDR3 consists of 15 residues. The germline V gene encodes CDR1 LNHDA and CDR2 SQIVND (reference sequence).

This clone is a singleton in its sample. The chain carries TRBV5-8 and TRBJ1-6; TRBD1 might be the D (5 bases). Germline values: CDR1 SGHTS, CDR2 YDEGEE. V lost 10 bases and J 0 bases, leaving 8 bases between the germline ends. The CDR3 length is 13 residues. CDR3: CASGLSYNSPLHF. For the CDR3, the DNA is TGTGCCTCGGGGCTCTCCTATAATTCACCCCTCCACTTT.

The gene calls are TRBV15 and TRBJ1-1; maybe TRBD1 (5 bases). CDR1 and CDR2 (germline): LNHNV, YYDKDF (reference sequence). The CDR3 has 15 residues. V lost 5 bases, J lost 1 base, and 14 bases lay in between. Here the CDR3 reads CATSPTGLKNTEAFF. The CDR3 bases are TGTGCCACCAGCCCAACGGGACTTAAGAACACTGAAGCTTTCTTT.

The chain carries TRBV5-1 and TRBJ2-3, with unresolved D. V dropped 0 bases and J dropped 0 bases, with 8 bases sitting between them. The length of the CDR3 is 15 residues. CDR1 and CDR2 (germline): SGHRS, YFSETQ. This chain's CDR3 is CASSLGTHSTDTQYF. The CDR3 bases are TGCGCCAGCAGCTTGGGTACTCATAGCACAGATACGCAGTATTTT.

The chain is built from TRBV4-1 and TRBJ1-1; 8 bases match TRBD1. The CDR3 consists of 15 residues. The germline V gene has CDR1 MGHRA and CDR2 YSYEKL. Unmatched junction bases numbered 7, after V lost 4 bases and J lost 3 bases. The CDR3 sequence: CASSLGQGGDTEAFF. The CDR3 DNA reads TGCGCCAGCAGCCTAGGACAGGGAGGGGACACTGAAGCTTTCTTT.

The gene calls are TRBV6-5 and TRBJ1-2; D unclear. This CDR3 comprises 14 residues. Germline V gene sequence: CDR1 MNHEY, CDR2 SVGAGI. Trimming pared 8 bases from V and 4 bases from J, leaving 17 bases between. CDR3 nucleotides: TGTGCCAGCTTCTCCATACAGCTACGCTATGGCTACACCTTC. Translating gives CASFSIQLRYGYTF.

The rearrangement uses TRBV18 and TRBJ2-7; D unresolved. The V gene lost 1 base and the J gene lost 6 bases, with 10 bases spanning the gap. The CDR3 has 13 amino acids. Germline V CDR1 and CDR2: KGHSH, LQKENI. CDR3 region: CASSPLKGSEQYF. CDR3 DNA sequence: TGTGCCAGCTCACCACTGAAGGGATCCGAGCAGTACTTC.

This chain connects TRBV7-8 to TRBJ2-7; 7 bases align to TRBD1. V shed 5 bases, J shed 3 bases, and the junction held 4 bases outside the gene matches. CDR3 length: 13 amino acids. Germline V gene lookup returns CDR1 SGHVS and CDR2 FQNEAQ. The chain's CDR3 is CASSQGDSYEQYF. The DNA for the CDR3 is TGTGCCAGCAGCCAGGGGGACAGCTACGAGCAGTACTTC.

The genes are TRBV7-3 and TRBJ2-5; TRBD2 aligns across 7 bases. Germline assignment: CDR1 SGHTA and CDR2 FQGTGA. With V trimmed by 5 bases and J by 0 bases, 6 bases remained unmatched. This CDR3 spans 15 amino acids. The CDR3 loop is CASSLSGVYQETQYF. In DNA form, the CDR3 reads TGTGCCAGCAGCCTCAGCGGGGTGTACCAAGAGACCCAGTACTTC.

The chain joins TRBV6-6 to TRBJ1-1, with no clear D. Germline V CDR1 and CDR2: MNHNY, SVGAGI (reference sequence). The CDR3 runs to 15 residues. Trimming left V 7 bases short and J 7 bases short, with 22 bases between. The CDR3 sequence is CASTDRGDPTGEAFF. For the CDR3, the DNA is TGTGCCAGCACCGACCGTGGCGACCCTACGGGTGAAGCTTTCTTT.

The rearrangement joins TRBV6-6 to TRBJ2-3, with 12 bases identical to TRBD2. J lost 7 bases, V lost 7 bases, and 9 bases had no gene match. There are 15 residues in the CDR3. CDR1 MNHNY and CDR2 SVGAGI come from the germline V gene (reference sequence). The CDR3: CASTRLAGGQNTQYF. The CDR3, as DNA: TGTGCCAGCACTCGTCTAGCGGGGGGGCAAAATACGCAGTATTTT.

The genes are TRBV5-4 and TRBJ1-1; TRBD1 aligns across 9 bases. Germline V gene sequence: CDR1 SGHNT, CDR2 YYREEE (reference sequence). The CDR3 consists of 16 residues. The V segment lost 4 bases and the J segment 1 base; nucleotides outside the gene matches: 8. CDR3 sequence reads: CASSGVRTGANTEAFF. Here the CDR3 DNA reads TGTGCCAGCAGCGGGGTCAGGACAGGGGCGAACACTGAAGCTTTCTTT. Drawing the rest from reference TRBV5-4 and TRBJ1-1, the complete variable domain is ETGVTQSPTHLIKTRGQQVTLRCSSQSGHNTVSWYQQALGQGPQFIFQYYREEENGRGNFPPRFSGLQFPNYSSELNVNALELDDSALYLCASSGVRTGANTEAFFGQGTRLTVV.

The V gene is TRBV27, the J gene TRBJ1-5, with TRBD1 matching over 8 bases. Per the germline V gene, CDR1 is MNHEY and CDR2 is SMNVEV (reference sequence). The CDR3 contains 16 residues. The V and J ends lost 3 bases and 6 bases, in that order; junction bases with no gene match: 10. CDR3 in amino acids: CASSLLAGGLSQPQHF. CDR3 coding DNA: TGTGCCAGCAGTTTGCTAGCAGGGGGCTTATCTCAGCCCCAGCATTTT.